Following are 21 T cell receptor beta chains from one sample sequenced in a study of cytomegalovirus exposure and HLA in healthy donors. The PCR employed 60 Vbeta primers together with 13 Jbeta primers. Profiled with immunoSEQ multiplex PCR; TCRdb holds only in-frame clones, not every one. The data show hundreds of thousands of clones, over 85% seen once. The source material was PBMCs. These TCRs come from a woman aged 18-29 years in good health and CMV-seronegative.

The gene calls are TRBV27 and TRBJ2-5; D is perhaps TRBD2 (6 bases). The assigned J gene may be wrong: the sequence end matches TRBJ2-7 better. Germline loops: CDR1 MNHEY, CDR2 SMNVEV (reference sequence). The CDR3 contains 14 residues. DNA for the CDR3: TGTGCCAGCAGACCTCCAGCGGGCTCCTACGAGCAGTACTTC. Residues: CASRPPAGSYEQYF.

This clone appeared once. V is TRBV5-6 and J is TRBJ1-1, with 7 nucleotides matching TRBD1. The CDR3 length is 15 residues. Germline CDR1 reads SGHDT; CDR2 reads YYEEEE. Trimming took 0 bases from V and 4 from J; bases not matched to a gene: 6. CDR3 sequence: CASSLVDRPSTEAFF. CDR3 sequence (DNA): TGTGCCAGCAGCTTGGTGGACAGGCCGTCCACTGAAGCTTTCTTT.

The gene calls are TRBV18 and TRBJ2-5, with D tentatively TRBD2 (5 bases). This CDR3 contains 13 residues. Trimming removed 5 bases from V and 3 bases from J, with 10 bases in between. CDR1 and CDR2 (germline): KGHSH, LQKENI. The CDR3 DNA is TGTGCCAGCTCAAGCGGATTTAAAGAGACCCAGTACTTC. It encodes CASSSGFKETQYF.

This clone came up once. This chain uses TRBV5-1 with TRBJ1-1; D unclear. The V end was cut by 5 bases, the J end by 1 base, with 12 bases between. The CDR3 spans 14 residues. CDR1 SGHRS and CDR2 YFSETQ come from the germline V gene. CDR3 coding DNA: TGCGCCAGCAGTCGAGGGCCGGGGAACACTGAAGCTTTCTTT. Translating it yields CASSRGPGNTEAFF.

DNA of the CDR3: TGTGCCAGCAGTTTTTTGGGGGGGCTAACCGGGGAGCTGTTTTTT. Translated: CASSFLGGLTGELFF. J is TRBJ2-2 and V is TRBV28, with D tentatively TRBD2 (7 bases). V was cut by 3 bases and J by 5 bases, with 13 bases left in between. The germline V gene encodes CDR1 MDHEN and CDR2 SYDVKM. The CDR3 sequence is 15 residues long.

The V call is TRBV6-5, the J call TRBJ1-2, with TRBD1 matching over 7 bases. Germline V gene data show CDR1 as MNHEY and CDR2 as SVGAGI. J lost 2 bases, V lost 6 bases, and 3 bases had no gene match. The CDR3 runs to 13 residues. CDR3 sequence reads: CASRRDSNYGYTF. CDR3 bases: TGTGCCAGCAGGAGGGACAGCAACTATGGCTACACCTTC.

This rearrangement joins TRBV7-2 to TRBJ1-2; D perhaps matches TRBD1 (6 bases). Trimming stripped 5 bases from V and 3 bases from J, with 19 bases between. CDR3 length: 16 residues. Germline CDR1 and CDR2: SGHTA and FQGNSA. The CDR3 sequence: CASSDRPGGWDYGYTF. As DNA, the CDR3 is TGTGCCAGCAGCGACAGGCCTGGGGGATGGGACTATGGCTACACCTTC.

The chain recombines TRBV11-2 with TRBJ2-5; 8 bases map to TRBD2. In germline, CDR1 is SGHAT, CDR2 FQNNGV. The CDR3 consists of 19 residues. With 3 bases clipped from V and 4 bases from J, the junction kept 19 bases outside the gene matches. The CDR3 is CASSFPLEGIAGPRETQYF. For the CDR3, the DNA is TGTGCCAGCAGCTTCCCCCTGGAAGGGATAGCGGGGCCCAGAGAGACCCAGTACTTC.

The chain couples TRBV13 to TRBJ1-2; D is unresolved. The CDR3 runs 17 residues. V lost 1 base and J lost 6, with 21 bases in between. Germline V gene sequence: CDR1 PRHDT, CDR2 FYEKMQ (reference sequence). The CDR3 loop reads CASSLDSSPALPNGYTF. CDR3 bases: TGTGCCAGCAGCTTAGATTCGTCGCCAGCGTTGCCTAATGGCTACACCTTC.

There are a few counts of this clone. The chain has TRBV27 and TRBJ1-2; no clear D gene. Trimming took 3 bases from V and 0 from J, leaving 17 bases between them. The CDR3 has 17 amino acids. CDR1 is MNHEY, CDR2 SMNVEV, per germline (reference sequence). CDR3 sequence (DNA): TGTGCCAGCAGTTTCATCGAACCGGGTAAAGCTAACTATGGCTACACCTTC. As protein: CASSFIEPGKANYGYTF.

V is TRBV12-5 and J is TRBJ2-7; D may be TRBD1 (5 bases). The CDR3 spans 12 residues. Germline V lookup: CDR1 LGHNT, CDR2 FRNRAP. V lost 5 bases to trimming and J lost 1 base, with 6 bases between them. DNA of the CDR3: TGTGCTAGTGGTGCAGGGTCCTACGAGCAGTACTTC. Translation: CASGAGSYEQYF.

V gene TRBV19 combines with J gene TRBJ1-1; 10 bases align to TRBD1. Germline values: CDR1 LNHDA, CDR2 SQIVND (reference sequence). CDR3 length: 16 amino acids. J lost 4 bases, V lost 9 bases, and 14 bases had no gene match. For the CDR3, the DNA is TGTGCCAGCTGGACAGGGGGTTACGAATCCCGCACTGAAGCTTTCTTT. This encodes CASWTGGYESRTEAFF.

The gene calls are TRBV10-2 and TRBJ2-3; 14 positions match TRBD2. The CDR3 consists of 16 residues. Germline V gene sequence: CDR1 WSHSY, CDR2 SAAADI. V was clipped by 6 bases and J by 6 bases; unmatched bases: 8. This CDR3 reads CASRMTSGGAGDTQYF. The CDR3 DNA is TGCGCCAGCAGGATGACTAGCGGGGGGGCCGGGGATACGCAGTATTTT.

The CDR3 DNA sequence: TGTGCCAGCAGGGGCGGGGGGAGCTACAATGAGCAGTTCTTC. It encodes CASRGGGSYNEQFF. The rearrangement links TRBV13 to TRBJ2-1, with 8 bases that match TRBD2. Germline assignment: CDR1 PRHDT and CDR2 FYEKMQ (reference sequence). J gave up 3 bases and V 6 bases, and 4 bases lay outside the gene matches. This CDR3 has 14 amino acids.

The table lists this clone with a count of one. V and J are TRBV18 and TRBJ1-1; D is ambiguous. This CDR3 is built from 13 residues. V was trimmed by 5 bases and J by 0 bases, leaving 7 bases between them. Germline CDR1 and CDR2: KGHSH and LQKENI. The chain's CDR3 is CASSSSVNTEAFF. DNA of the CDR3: TGTGCCAGCTCATCATCAGTGAACACTGAAGCTTTCTTT.

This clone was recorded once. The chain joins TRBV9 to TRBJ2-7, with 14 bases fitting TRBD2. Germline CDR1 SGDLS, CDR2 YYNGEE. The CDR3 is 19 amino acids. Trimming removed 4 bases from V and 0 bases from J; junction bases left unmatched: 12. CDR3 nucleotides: TGTGCCAGCAGCCGCGGACTAGCGGGGGGAGGGGAACCCTCCTACGAGCAGTACTTC. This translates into CASSRGLAGGGEPSYEQYF.

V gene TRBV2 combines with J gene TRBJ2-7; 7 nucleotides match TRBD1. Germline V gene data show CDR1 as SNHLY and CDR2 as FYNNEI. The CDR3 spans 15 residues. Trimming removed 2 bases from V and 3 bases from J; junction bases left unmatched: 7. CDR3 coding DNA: TGTGCCAGCAGTGAATACGGGACAGCTCTCTACGAGCAGTACTTC. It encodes CASSEYGTALYEQYF.

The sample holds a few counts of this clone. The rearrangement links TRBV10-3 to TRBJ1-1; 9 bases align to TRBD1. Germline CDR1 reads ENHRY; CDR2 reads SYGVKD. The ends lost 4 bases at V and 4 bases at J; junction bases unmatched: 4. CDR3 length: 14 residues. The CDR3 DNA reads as TGTGCCATCAGTGGACAGGGGGGAGGCACTGAAGCTTTCTTT. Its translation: CAISGQGGGTEAFF.

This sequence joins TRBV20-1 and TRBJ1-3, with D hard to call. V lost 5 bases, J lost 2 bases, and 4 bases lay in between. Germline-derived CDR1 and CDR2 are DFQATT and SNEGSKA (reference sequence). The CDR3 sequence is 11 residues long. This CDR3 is CSAETGNTIYF. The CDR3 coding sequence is TGCAGTGCTGAGACTGGAAACACCATATATTTT.

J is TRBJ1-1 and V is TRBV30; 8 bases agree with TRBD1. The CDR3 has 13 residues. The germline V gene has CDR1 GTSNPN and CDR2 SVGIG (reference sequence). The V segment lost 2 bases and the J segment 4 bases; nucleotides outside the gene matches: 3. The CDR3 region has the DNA TGTGCCTGGAGTACAACAGGGGGCACTGAAGCTTTCTTT. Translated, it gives CAWSTTGGTEAFF.

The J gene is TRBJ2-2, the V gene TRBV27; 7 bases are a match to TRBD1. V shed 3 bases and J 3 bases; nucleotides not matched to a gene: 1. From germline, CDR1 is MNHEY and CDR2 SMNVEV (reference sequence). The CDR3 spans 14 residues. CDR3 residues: CASSLRGHTGELFF. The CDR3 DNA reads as TGTGCCAGCAGTTTGAGGGGGCACACCGGGGAGCTGTTTTTT.